This T cell receptor beta chain originates from a study of beta chain features in type 1 diabetes. General study points: Within each of all four CD4+ subsets, Type 1 diabetes patients had TCRB CDR3s that were moderately but significantly shorter.

As regards this clone: Its antigen is as yet unknown.

The isolated RNA, all of it, was reverse transcribed, so expressed TCRB transcripts were what got sequenced. The protocol was immunoSEQ multiplex PCR, while the TCRdb copy is restricted to in-frame clones and leaves out a portion. The sample includes hundreds of thousands of clones, around 9% of them seen just once. The V gene end was trimmed by 5 bases and the J gene end by 5 bases; junction bases not matched to a gene: 6. From germline, CDR1 is SGHAT and CDR2 FQNNGV. The CDR3 is 15 residues long. The receptor was derived from a man in his thirties or forties with type 1 diabetes. The chain is built from TRBV11-2 and TRBJ2-5; 12 nucleotides match TRBD2. Sequences were obtained from central memory CD4+ T cells from blood. As DNA, the CDR3 is TGTGCCAGCAGCCAGCGGACTAGCGGGGTTGAGACCCAGTACTTC. Translated, it gives CASSQRTSGVETQYF.